The 21 T cell receptor beta chains presented below share a single source sample, sequenced in a study of blood T cells in healthy people across ages. A second 7 to 11 cycle PCR used barcoded and J-beta primers. Using its own MiXCR run on the 5' RACE reads, TCRdb lists one record per CDR3 protein. This sample has some 760,000 distinct CDR3 sequences, with 20% to 30% found just once. These data are also associated with another study on T cells of mothers and their children.

The sample comprised blood. These receptor sequences come from a boy aged 10-17 years in good health.

This clonotype was detected a few times. The chain links TRBV5-1 to TRBJ2-2, with D unresolved. V lost 2 bases and J 9 bases, leaving 17 bases between the germline ends. The CDR3 extends over 15 amino acids. Germline values: CDR1 SGHRS, CDR2 YFSETQ. The CDR3: CASSLIDPRSRELFF. The CDR3 DNA reads TGCGCCAGCAGCTTAATTGACCCCCGTTCGAGGGAGCTGTTTTTT. Filled out from reference TRBV5-1 and TRBJ2-2, the complete variable domain reads KAGVTQTPRYLIKTRGQQVTLSCSPISGHRSVSWYQQTPGQGLQFLFEYFSETQRNKGNFPGRFSGRQFSNSRSEMNVSTLELGDSALYLCASSLIDPRSRELFFGEGSRLTVL.

In its sample, this clonotype was seen a few times. The chain recombines TRBV25-1 with TRBJ2-5, with TRBD1 identical over 8 bases. The CDR3 has 13 residues. From germline, CDR1 is MGHDK and CDR2 SYGVNS. J lost 3 bases, V lost 10 bases, and 7 bases had no gene match. The CDR3 nucleotides read TGTGCCACCGGGGGACAGGCCGAAGAGACCCAGTACTTC. Translated: CATGGQAEETQYF.

In its sample, this clonotype was seen a few times. The chain recombines TRBV28 with TRBJ1-4; TRBD1 might be the D (6 bases). The CDR3 loop spans 12 amino acids. The germline V gene has CDR1 MDHEN and CDR2 SYDVKM. With 6 bases removed from V and 8 bases from J, the gap between germline ends came to 10 bases. CDR3 sequence: CASSWGREKLFF. DNA for the CDR3: TGTGCCAGCAGCTGGGGGCGGGAAAAACTGTTTTTT.

The chain links TRBV2 to TRBJ1-5; D gene uncertain. Germline CDR1 SNHLY, CDR2 FYNNEI. With 2 bases removed from V and 0 bases from J, the gap between germline ends came to 8 bases. This CDR3 has 15 residues. CDR3 loop: CASSELEYSNQPQHF. DNA of the CDR3: TGTGCCAGCAGTGAATTGGAGTATAGCAATCAGCCCCAGCATTTT.

The chain is built from TRBV4-1 and TRBJ1-2; 8 bases are shared with TRBD1. Germline V lookup: CDR1 MGHRA, CDR2 YSYEKL. Unmatched junction bases numbered 12, after V lost 3 bases and J lost 6 bases. The CDR3 length is 16 residues. The CDR3 is CASSHPQGASWDGYTF. In DNA form, the CDR3 reads TGCGCCAGCAGCCACCCCCAGGGGGCCTCCTGGGATGGCTACACCTTC.

This clonotype turned up a few times. This chain's CDR3 is CASRAPGLGYTF. CDR3 nucleotide sequence: TGTGCCAGCAGAGCCCCAGGGCTTGGCTACACCTTC. The V call is TRBV6-4, the J call TRBJ1-2; D perhaps matches TRBD1 (5 bases). Trimming cost V 6 bases and J 7 bases, with 12 bases left between them. This CDR3 spans 12 amino acids. The germline V gene encodes CDR1 MRHNA and CDR2 SNTAGT.

The chain recombines TRBV20-1 with TRBJ2-1, with TRBD2 matching over 10 bases. The CDR3 totals 14 residues. The V and J ends lost 4 bases and 0 bases, in that order; junction bases with no gene match: 0. Germline V CDR1 and CDR2: DFQATT, SNEGSKA (reference sequence). CDR3 sequence reads: CSAIAGGSYNEQFF. CDR3 DNA: TGCAGTGCTATAGCGGGAGGCTCCTACAATGAGCAGTTCTTC.

The chain is built from TRBV7-6 and TRBJ2-5; D may be TRBD1 (6 bases). Trimming cost V 2 bases and J 2 bases, with 12 bases left between them. CDR1 is SGHVS and CDR2 is FNYEAQ in the germline V gene. This CDR3 region has 15 residues. The CDR3 coding sequence is TGTGCCAGCAGCTTACGACACAGGGCACAAGAGACCCAGTACTTC. Translating gives CASSLRHRAQETQYF.

The chain employs TRBV12-3 or TRBV12-4 and TRBJ2-6; D gene ambiguous. CDR3 length equals 14 residues. Trimming shortened V by 6 bases and J by 0 bases, and 6 bases separated the two germline ends. CDR3 sequence (DNA): TGTGCCAGCAGGGCAGGCTCTGGGGCCAACGTCCTGACTTTC. Translated, it gives CASRAGSGANVLTF.

The rearrangement joins TRBV7-2 to TRBJ2-5, with D perhaps TRBD1 or TRBD2 (5 bases each). Trimming left V 3 bases short and J 2 bases short, with 10 bases between. The CDR3 consists of 14 residues. Germline CDR1 SGHTA, CDR2 FQGNSA. The CDR3 DNA follows: TGTGCCAGCAGCTTCGGGGCCCAACAAGAGACCCAGTACTTC. Translation gives CASSFGAQQETQYF.

This clonotype appeared a few times. The chain carries TRBV3-1 and TRBJ2-1; D gene unclear. Trimming took off 0 bases at V and 5 bases at J, with 8 bases between the two ends. Germline V gene lookup returns CDR1 LGHDT and CDR2 YNNKEL (reference sequence). The CDR3 totals 14 residues. The CDR3 nucleotides are TGTGCCAGCAGCCAAGATCTGGGGAACAATGAGCAGTTCTTC. This codes for CASSQDLGNNEQFF.

This clonotype was found a few times. The chain combines TRBV29-1 with TRBJ2-7, with D tentatively TRBD2 (6 bases). Trimming removed 6 bases from V and 2 bases from J, with 14 bases in between. The CDR3 loop spans 13 amino acids. The germline V gene has CDR1 SQVTM and CDR2 ANQGSEA. The CDR3 sequence: CSVRGLLAYEQYF. The DNA of the CDR3 is TGCAGCGTCCGGGGACTCCTAGCCTACGAGCAGTACTTC.

This clonotype was seen a handful of times. The rearrangement uses TRBV7-3 and TRBJ2-6; the D gene is possibly TRBD1 (5 bases). The germline CDR1 and CDR2 sequences are SGHTA and FQGTGA. There are 15 residues in the CDR3. Trimming shortened V by 5 bases and J by 0 bases, and 8 bases separated the two germline ends. CDR3 nucleotide sequence: TGTGCCAGCAGCCTGGACACCTCTGGGGCCAACGTCCTGACTTTC. Protein: CASSLDTSGANVLTF.

CDR3 in DNA: TGCAGCGTACAGGGTCGTCTTACGTATGGCTACACCTTC. It encodes CSVQGRLTYGYTF. The chain uses TRBV29-1 and TRBJ1-2; D perhaps matches TRBD1 (6 bases). CDR3 length equals 13 residues. Germline V lookup: CDR1 SQVTM, CDR2 ANQGSEA. V lost 6 bases to trimming and J lost 5 bases, with 16 bases between them.

This chain uses TRBV28 with TRBJ2-5; possible D gene TRBD2, 7 bases. The CDR3 totals 15 residues. V was trimmed by 6 bases and J by 5 bases, leaving 19 bases between them. Germline V lookup: CDR1 MDHEN, CDR2 SYDVKM. CDR3 sequence reads: CASSPRGGASETQYF. The CDR3 nucleotides are TGTGCCAGCAGCCCCCGCGGGGGCGCGTCGGAGACCCAGTACTTC.

J is TRBJ2-6 and V is TRBV28; tentative D call: TRBD1 (5 bases). The CDR3 length is 19 residues. In germline, CDR1 is MDHEN, CDR2 SYDVKM. Trimming removed 6 bases at V and 0 bases at J, with 21 bases between. The CDR3 coding sequence is TGTGCCAGCAGCCCCCCTCAGGGTGCCCCTAGCTCTGGGGCCAACGTCCTGACTTTC. Protein: CASSPPQGAPSSGANVLTF. Filled out from reference TRBV28 and TRBJ2-6, the complete variable domain reads DVKVTQSSRYLVKRTGEKVFLECVQDMDHENMFWYRQDPGLGLRLIYFSYDVKMKEKGDIPEGYSVSREKKERFSLILESASTNQTSMYLCASSPPQGAPSSGANVLTFGAGSRLTVL.

The chain has TRBV4-3 and TRBJ2-3; 10 bases agree with TRBD2. CDR1 and CDR2 from the germline V gene are LGHNA and YSLEER. There are 18 residues in the CDR3. Losses at the gene ends were 0 bases for V and 5 bases for J; bases not matched to a gene: 11. CDR3 in amino acids: CASSQELSSGGVVDTQYF. In DNA, the CDR3 is TGCGCCAGCAGCCAAGAATTATCGAGCGGGGGGGTAGTAGATACGCAGTATTTT.

The CDR3 nucleotides read TGTGCCAGCAGTCCCTATTCGGTTGGCTACGAGCAGTACTTC. Protein sequence: CASSPYSVGYEQYF. The J gene is TRBJ2-7, the V gene TRBV28, with no clear D. V was clipped by 5 bases and J by 3 bases, with 14 bases between them. Germline V gene data show CDR1 as MDHEN and CDR2 as SYDVKM. The CDR3 loop spans 14 amino acids.

This clonotype showed up just a few times. The gene calls are TRBV28 and TRBJ2-5; possibly TRBD2 for D (7 bases). V was clipped by 2 bases and J by 1 base, with 14 bases between them. Germline loops: CDR1 MDHEN, CDR2 SYDVKM. The CDR3 length is 16 residues. The CDR3 loop is CASSLGLGGPQETQYF. The CDR3 bases are TGTGCCAGCAGTTTAGGGCTGGGGGGGCCCCAAGAGACCCAGTACTTC. The full variable domain, its missing parts supplied by reference TRBV28 and TRBJ2-5, is DVKVTQSSRYLVKRTGEKVFLECVQDMDHENMFWYRQDPGLGLRLIYFSYDVKMKEKGDIPEGYSVSREKKERFSLILESASTNQTSMYLCASSLGLGGPQETQYFGPGTRLLVL.

This clonotype was counted between two and nine times. J is TRBJ2-7 and V is TRBV6-6, with D perhaps TRBD1 or TRBD2 (5 bases each). The CDR3 sequence is 15 residues long. V dropped 2 bases and J dropped 0 bases, with 11 bases sitting between them. The germline V gene encodes CDR1 MNHNY and CDR2 SVGAGI (reference sequence). CDR3 protein: CASSYEGPSSYEQYF. The CDR3 DNA follows: TGTGCCAGCAGTTACGAGGGGCCGAGCTCCTACGAGCAGTACTTC.

The sample holds a few counts of this clonotype. The genes are TRBV7-9 and TRBJ2-5; 9 bases match TRBD2. The J call may not be correct, given that the DNA end is closer to TRBJ2-1. The CDR3 totals 14 residues. Germline values: CDR1 SEHNR, CDR2 FQNEAQ (reference sequence). The CDR3 coding sequence is TGTGCCAGCACTCGGACTAGCGAGGGGCATGAGCAGTTCTTC. This translates into CASTRTSEGHEQFF.